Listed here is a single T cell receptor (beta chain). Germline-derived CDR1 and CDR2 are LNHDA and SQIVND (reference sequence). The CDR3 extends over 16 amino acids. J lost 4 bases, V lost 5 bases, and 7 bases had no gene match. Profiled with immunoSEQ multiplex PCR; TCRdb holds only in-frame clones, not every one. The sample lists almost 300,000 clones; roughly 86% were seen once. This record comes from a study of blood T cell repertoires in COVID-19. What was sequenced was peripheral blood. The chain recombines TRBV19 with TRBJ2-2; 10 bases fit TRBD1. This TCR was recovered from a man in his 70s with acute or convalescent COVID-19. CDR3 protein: CASSPPGQGITGELFF. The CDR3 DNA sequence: TGTGCCAGTAGTCCCCCGGGACAGGGGATCACCGGGGAGCTGTTTTTT. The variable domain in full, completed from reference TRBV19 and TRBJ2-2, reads DGGITQSPKYLFRKEGQNVTLSCEQNLNHDAMYWYRQDPGQGLRLIYYSQIVNDFQKGDIAEGYSVSREKKESFPLTVTSAQKNPTAFYLCASSPPGQGITGELFFGEGSRLTVL.